The 22 T cell receptor beta chains in this list originate from one sample, sequenced in a study of spatial heterogeneity in lung cancer. The time point denotes: blood at routine non-recurrence follow-up after resection. Via MiXCR, TCRdb re-called the 5' RACE reads, giving one row per CDR3 protein. The sample has about 120,000 distinct CDR3 sequences, about 10% seen once. This specimen was PBMCs, taken at follow-up. These receptors all stem from a female donor with early-stage non-small cell lung cancer.

This clonotype was counted between two and nine times. V is TRBV11-3 and J is TRBJ1-1; the D is unclear. Germline CDR1 SGHNT, CDR2 YENEEA. This CDR3 is 14 amino acids long. The V end lost 5 bases, the J end lost 1 base, and 11 bases lay between the germline ends. The CDR3: CASSRGRTNTEAFF. The CDR3 nucleotides read TGTGCCAGCAGCCGCGGACGGACGAACACTGAAGCTTTCTTT.

DNA of the CDR3: TGTGCCAGCAGCCCCTGGGACAGGGACCCTAACGAGCAGTACTTC. This encodes CASSPWDRDPNEQYF. The V gene is TRBV11-2, the J gene TRBJ2-7; 9 bases agree with TRBD1. The CDR3 runs 15 residues. Germline assignment: CDR1 SGHAT and CDR2 FQNNGV. V trimming: 5 bases; J trimming: 5 bases; junction bases outside the gene matches: 10.

This clonotype came up a few times. The chain is built from TRBV6-1 and TRBJ2-5; D might be TRBD2 (5 bases). V gave up 2 bases and J gave up 1 base, with 11 bases separating them. Germline values: CDR1 MNHNS, CDR2 SASEGT. The CDR3 totals 15 residues. The CDR3 DNA is TGTGCCAGCAGTGAATTGGGAGCCCCCCAAGAGACCCAGTACTTC. Translated, it gives CASSELGAPQETQYF.

In its sample, this clonotype was seen many times. The chain carries TRBV7-9 and TRBJ1-6; 7 nucleotides match TRBD1. V gave up 7 bases and J gave up 6 bases; unmatched junction bases: 3. From germline, CDR1 is SEHNR and CDR2 FQNEAQ (reference sequence). The CDR3 extends over 13 amino acids. The CDR3 is CASKGQVNSPLHF. DNA for the CDR3: TGTGCCAGCAAAGGACAGGTTAATTCACCCCTCCACTTT.

The CDR3 reads CASSGHLGGDTQYF. CDR3 DNA sequence: TGTGCCAGCAGTGGACACTTAGGCGGAGATACGCAGTATTTT. V usage is TRBV6-1 and J usage is TRBJ2-3; D remains unclear. Germline assignment: CDR1 MNHNS and CDR2 SASEGT. The CDR3 loop spans 14 amino acids. Deletions cut 4 bases from V and 5 bases from J, with 13 bases between.

The chain combines TRBV6-1 with TRBJ2-1; 11 bases map to TRBD2. The CDR3 length is 15 residues. Germline V CDR1 and CDR2: MNHNS, SASEGT. V shed 6 bases and J 4 bases; nucleotides not matched to a gene: 5. CDR3 nucleotide sequence: TGTGCCAGCAGCGTAACTAGCGGGAGATACAATGAGCAGTTCTTC. This sequence encodes CASSVTSGRYNEQFF.

This clonotype occurred many times. J is TRBJ1-1 and V is TRBV6-1, with a tentative D call TRBD1 (5 bases). The V end was cut by 4 bases, the J end by 7 bases, with 13 bases between. Germline V lookup: CDR1 MNHNS, CDR2 SASEGT. The CDR3 runs 13 residues. CDR3 DNA: TGTGCCAGCAGTGGAACATGGGACGGTGAAGCTTTCTTT. Encoded protein: CASSGTWDGEAFF.

This clonotype was observed at least ten times. The rearrangement uses TRBV5-1 and TRBJ1-5; D gene unclear. Trimming removed 0 bases at V and 0 bases at J, with 7 bases between. CDR3 size: 15 residues. Germline CDR1 and CDR2: SGHRS and YFSETQ. CDR3 nucleotides: TGCGCCAGCAGCTTGGGGTGGATTAGCAATCAGCCCCAGCATTTT. This encodes CASSLGWISNQPQHF.

This clonotype was observed a few times. This sequence joins TRBV10-3 and TRBJ1-2, with D perhaps TRBD1 (5 bases). V lost 7 bases to trimming and J lost 8 bases, with 17 bases between them. This CDR3 has 13 amino acids. Per germline, CDR1 ENHRY and CDR2 SYGVKD. CDR3 loop: CAITRMGVEGYTF. The DNA of the CDR3 is TGTGCCATCACCCGGATGGGGGTGGAGGGCTACACCTTC.

This clonotype has a count of ten or more. The CDR3 DNA sequence: TGTGCCAGCAGTCCACTCCGGGGGAACACTGAAGCTTTCTTT. It specifies CASSPLRGNTEAFF. The genes are TRBV11-2 and TRBJ1-1, with D unclear. Per germline, CDR1 SGHAT and CDR2 FQNNGV. V gave up 6 bases and J gave up 1 base, with 12 bases separating them. The CDR3 sequence is 14 residues long.

This clonotype was picked up many times. The V and J genes are TRBV5-1 and TRBJ2-1; tentative D call: TRBD2 (6 bases). Per the germline V gene, CDR1 is SGHRS and CDR2 is YFSETQ. V was cut by 4 bases and J by 4 bases, with 15 bases left in between. This CDR3 has 15 residues. CDR3: CASSASSAPYNEQFF. The CDR3, as DNA: TGCGCCAGCAGCGCCTCTAGCGCGCCTTACAATGAGCAGTTCTTC.

This clonotype was recorded at least ten times. The rearrangement joins TRBV11-2 to TRBJ2-7, with D perhaps matching TRBD2 (6 bases). CDR3 size: 14 residues. Germline-derived CDR1 and CDR2 are SGHAT and FQNNGV. V shed 3 bases and J shed 6 bases, with 15 bases lying between them. DNA for the CDR3: TGTGCCAGCAGCTTGGGGGTACTAGCACGCGAGCAGTACTTC. This sequence encodes CASSLGVLAREQYF.

This clonotype was seen repeatedly, ten times or more. This chain joins TRBV9 and TRBJ2-3; tentatively, D is TRBD2 (5 bases). The CDR3 has 14 amino acids. Between the trimmed V and J ends, which lost 3 bases and 1 base, there was a span of 9 bases. Germline V lookup: CDR1 SGDLS, CDR2 YYNGEE. The CDR3 reads CASSASGGTDTQYF. The DNA of the CDR3 is TGTGCCAGCAGCGCCTCCGGGGGCACAGATACGCAGTATTTT.

The V call is TRBV28, the J call TRBJ2-5, with D tentatively TRBD1 or TRBD2 (5 bases each). CDR1 and CDR2 (germline): MDHEN, SYDVKM. V lost 3 bases and J lost 2, with 7 bases in between. CDR3 length: 13 residues. The CDR3 DNA is TGTGCCAGCAGTTTGGGGGATCAAGAGACCCAGTACTTC. Amino acid sequence: CASSLGDQETQYF.

The chain is built from TRBV6-1 and TRBJ2-1; tentative D call: TRBD1 (6 bases). CDR1 is MNHNS and CDR2 is SASEGT in the germline V gene. Trimming removed 6 bases at V and 3 bases at J, with 18 bases between. This CDR3 contains 16 residues. CDR3: CASRPWSQGNYNEQFF. CDR3 coding DNA: TGTGCCAGCAGACCATGGAGCCAGGGGAACTACAATGAGCAGTTCTTC.

The chain employs TRBV20-1 and TRBJ1-6; D perhaps matches TRBD1 (6 bases). The CDR3 runs to 15 residues. Germline assignment: CDR1 DFQATT and CDR2 SNEGSKA (reference sequence). Trimming left V 3 bases short and J 7 bases short, with 16 bases between. CDR3 nucleotides: TGCAGTGCTAGCAAAACAGGACAGCTGAATTCACCCCTCCACTTT. This translates into CSASKTGQLNSPLHF.

This chain links TRBV28 with TRBJ2-1; TRBD2 agrees at 13 bases. Per germline, CDR1 MDHEN and CDR2 SYDVKM. The V gene end was trimmed by 5 bases and the J gene end by 10 bases; junction bases not matched to a gene: 8. CDR3 size: 15 residues. The CDR3 DNA reads as TGTGCCAGCAGTCCCGGGACTAGCGGGACTCGGGAGCAGTTCTTC. Its translation is CASSPGTSGTREQFF.

This clonotype came up a few times. The chain is built from TRBV20-1 and TRBJ2-1; 11 bases line up with TRBD2. In germline, CDR1 is DFQATT, CDR2 SNEGSKA (reference sequence). The V segment lost 3 bases and the J segment 9 bases; nucleotides outside the gene matches: 7. The CDR3 contains 14 residues. CDR3 DNA sequence: TGCAGTGCTAGTACTAGCGGGAGACTAAGTGAGCAGTTCTTC. Translation: CSASTSGRLSEQFF.

This clonotype has more than one count but fewer than ten. V usage is TRBV10-2 and J usage is TRBJ1-1; no definite D call. Per germline, CDR1 WSHSY and CDR2 SAAADI. This CDR3 has 14 residues. V lost 5 bases and J 1 base, leaving 11 bases between the germline ends. CDR3 protein: CASSSAQWNTEAFF. In DNA form, the CDR3 reads TGCGCCAGCAGTTCTGCTCAGTGGAACACTGAAGCTTTCTTT.

The V and J genes are TRBV5-1 and TRBJ2-3, with TRBD1 matching over 8 bases. With V trimmed by 6 bases and J by 4 bases, 4 bases remained unmatched. The CDR3 is 13 residues long. The germline CDR1 and CDR2 sequences are SGHRS and YFSETQ. The CDR3 spells CASTMDRADTQYF. CDR3 in DNA: TGCGCCAGCACCATGGACAGGGCAGATACGCAGTATTTT.

The chain employs TRBV28 and TRBJ1-6, with D perhaps TRBD1 (6 bases). The V end lost 5 bases, the J end lost 10 bases, and 18 bases lay between the germline ends. Germline V gene lookup returns CDR1 MDHEN and CDR2 SYDVKM. The CDR3 spans 15 residues. The CDR3 reads CASSIPSGAISPLHF. DNA of the CDR3: TGTGCCAGCAGTATTCCTTCAGGGGCAATCTCACCCCTCCACTTT.

This clonotype came up many times. The gene calls are TRBV4-2 and TRBJ2-7, with 12 positions matching TRBD2. The CDR3 length is 14 residues. Trimming removed 4 bases from V and 2 bases from J; junction bases left unmatched: 0. Germline V gives CDR1 LGHNA, CDR2 YNFKEQ. The CDR3 spells CASSPSGRAYEQYF. In DNA, the CDR3 is TGTGCCAGCAGCCCTAGCGGGAGGGCCTACGAGCAGTACTTC.